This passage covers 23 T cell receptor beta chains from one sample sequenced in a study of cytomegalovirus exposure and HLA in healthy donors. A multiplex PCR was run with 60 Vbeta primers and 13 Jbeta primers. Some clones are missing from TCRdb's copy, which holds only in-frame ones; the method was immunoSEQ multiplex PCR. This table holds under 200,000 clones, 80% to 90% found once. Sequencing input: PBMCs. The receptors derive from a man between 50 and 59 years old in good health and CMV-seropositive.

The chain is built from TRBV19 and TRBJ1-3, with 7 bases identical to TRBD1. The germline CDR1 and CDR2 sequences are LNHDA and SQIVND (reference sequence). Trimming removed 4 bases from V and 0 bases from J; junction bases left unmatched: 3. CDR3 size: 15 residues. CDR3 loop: CASSSRQGSGNTIYF. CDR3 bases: TGTGCCAGTAGTAGCAGACAGGGCTCTGGAAACACCATATATTTT.

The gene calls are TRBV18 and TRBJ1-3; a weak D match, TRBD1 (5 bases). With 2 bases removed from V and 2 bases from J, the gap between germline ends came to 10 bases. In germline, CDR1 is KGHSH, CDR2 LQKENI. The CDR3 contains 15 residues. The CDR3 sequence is CASSPSRDPGNTIYF. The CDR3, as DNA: TGTGCCAGCTCACCATCCAGGGATCCTGGAAACACCATATATTTT.

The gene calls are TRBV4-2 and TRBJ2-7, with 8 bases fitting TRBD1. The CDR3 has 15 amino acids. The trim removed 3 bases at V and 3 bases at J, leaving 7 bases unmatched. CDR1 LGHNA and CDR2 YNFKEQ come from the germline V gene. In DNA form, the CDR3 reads TGTGCCAGCAGCCAGGAAAGACAGGGGCGCTACGAGCAGTACTTC. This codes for CASSQERQGRYEQYF.

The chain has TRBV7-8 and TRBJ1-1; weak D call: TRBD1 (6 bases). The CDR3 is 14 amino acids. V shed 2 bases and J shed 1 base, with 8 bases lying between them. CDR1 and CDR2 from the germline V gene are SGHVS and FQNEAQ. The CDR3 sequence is CASSLQGTNTEAFF. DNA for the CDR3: TGTGCCAGCAGCTTACAGGGGACGAACACTGAAGCTTTCTTT.

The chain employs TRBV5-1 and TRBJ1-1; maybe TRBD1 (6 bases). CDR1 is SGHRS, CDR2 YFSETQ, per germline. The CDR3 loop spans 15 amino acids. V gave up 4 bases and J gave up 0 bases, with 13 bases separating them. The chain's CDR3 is CASSPSRQVNTEAFF. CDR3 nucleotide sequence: TGCGCCAGCAGCCCCTCGCGACAGGTGAACACTGAAGCTTTCTTT.

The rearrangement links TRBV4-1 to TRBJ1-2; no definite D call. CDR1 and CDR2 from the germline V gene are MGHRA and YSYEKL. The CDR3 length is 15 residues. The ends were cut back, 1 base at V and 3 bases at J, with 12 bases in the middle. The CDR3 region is CASSQAGREDYGYTF. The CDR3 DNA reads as TGCGCCAGCAGCCAAGCCGGGAGAGAGGACTATGGCTACACCTTC.

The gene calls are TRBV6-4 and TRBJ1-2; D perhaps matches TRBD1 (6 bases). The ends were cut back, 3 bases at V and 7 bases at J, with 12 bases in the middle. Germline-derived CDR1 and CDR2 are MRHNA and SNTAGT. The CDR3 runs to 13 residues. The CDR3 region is CASSDIGGGGYTF. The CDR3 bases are TGTGCCAGCAGTGATATTGGGGGCGGTGGCTACACCTTC.

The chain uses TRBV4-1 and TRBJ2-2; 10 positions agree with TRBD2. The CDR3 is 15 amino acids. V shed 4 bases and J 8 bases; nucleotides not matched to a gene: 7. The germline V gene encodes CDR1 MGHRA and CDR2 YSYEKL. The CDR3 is CASSRGTSGEGELFF. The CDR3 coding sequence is TGCGCCAGCAGCCGGGGTACTAGCGGGGAGGGGGAGCTGTTTTTT.

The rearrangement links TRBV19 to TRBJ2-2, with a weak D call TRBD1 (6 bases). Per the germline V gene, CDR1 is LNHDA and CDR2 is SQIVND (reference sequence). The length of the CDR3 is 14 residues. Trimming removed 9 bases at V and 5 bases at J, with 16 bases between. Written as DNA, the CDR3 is TGTGCCAGCAGAACAGGGATGGAAACCGGGGAGCTGTTTTTT. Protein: CASRTGMETGELFF.

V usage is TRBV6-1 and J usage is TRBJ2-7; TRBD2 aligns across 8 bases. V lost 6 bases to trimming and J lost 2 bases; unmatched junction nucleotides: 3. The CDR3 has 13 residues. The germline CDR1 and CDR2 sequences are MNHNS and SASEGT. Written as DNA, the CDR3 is TGTGCCAGCAGAACTAGCGGAACCTACGAGCAGTACTTC. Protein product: CASRTSGTYEQYF.

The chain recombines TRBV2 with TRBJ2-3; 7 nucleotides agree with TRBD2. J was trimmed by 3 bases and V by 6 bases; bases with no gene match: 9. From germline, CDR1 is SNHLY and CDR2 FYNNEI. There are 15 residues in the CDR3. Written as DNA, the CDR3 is TGTGCCAGCAGGTGGGCGGGAGCTTCGACAGATACGCAGTATTTT. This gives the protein CASRWAGASTDTQYF.

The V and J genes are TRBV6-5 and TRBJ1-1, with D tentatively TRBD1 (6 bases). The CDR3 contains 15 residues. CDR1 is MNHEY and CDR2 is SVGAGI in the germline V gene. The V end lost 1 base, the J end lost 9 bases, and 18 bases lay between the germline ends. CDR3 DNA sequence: TGTGCCAGCAGTTACTGGTCCCGACAGGCCGGGCAAGCTTTCTTT. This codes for CASSYWSRQAGQAFF.

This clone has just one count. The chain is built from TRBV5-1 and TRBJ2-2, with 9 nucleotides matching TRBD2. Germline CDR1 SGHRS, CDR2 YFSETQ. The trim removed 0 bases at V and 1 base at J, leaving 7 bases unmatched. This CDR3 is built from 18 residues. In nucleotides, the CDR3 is TGCGCCAGCAGCTTGGCTTCTAGCGGGATAATGAACACCGGGGAGCTGTTTTTT. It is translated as CASSLASSGIMNTGELFF.

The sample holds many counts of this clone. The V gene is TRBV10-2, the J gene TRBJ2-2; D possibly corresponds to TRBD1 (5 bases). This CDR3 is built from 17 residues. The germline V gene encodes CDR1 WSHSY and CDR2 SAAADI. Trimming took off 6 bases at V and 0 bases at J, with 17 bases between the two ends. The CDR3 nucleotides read TGCGCCAGCAGCCCCTTACAGGAAAATTCGAACACCGGGGAGCTGTTTTTT. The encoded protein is CASSPLQENSNTGELFF.

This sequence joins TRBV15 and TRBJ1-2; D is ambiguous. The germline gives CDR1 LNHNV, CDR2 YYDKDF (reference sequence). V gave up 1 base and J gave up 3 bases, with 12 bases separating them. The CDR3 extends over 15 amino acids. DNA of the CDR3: TGTGCCACCAGCAGAGCGGTCGGGTCTGACTATGGCTACACCTTC. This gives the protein CATSRAVGSDYGYTF.

In nucleotides, the CDR3 is TGTGCCAGTAGTAAGAGCCTAGCGAAGGGCCATGAGCAGTTCTTC. It yields the protein CASSKSLAKGHEQFF. The chain links TRBV19 to TRBJ2-1, with D possibly being TRBD2 (6 bases). The CDR3 has 15 residues. Between the trimmed V and J ends, which lost 4 bases and 8 bases, there was a span of 18 bases. Per germline, CDR1 LNHDA and CDR2 SQIVND (reference sequence).

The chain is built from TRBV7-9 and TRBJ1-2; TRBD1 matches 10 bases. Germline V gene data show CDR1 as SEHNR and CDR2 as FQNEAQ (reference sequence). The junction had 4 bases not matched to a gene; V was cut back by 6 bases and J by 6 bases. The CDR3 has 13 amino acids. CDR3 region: CASRGTGEDGYTF. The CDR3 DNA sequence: TGTGCCAGCAGGGGGACAGGGGAAGATGGCTACACCTTC.

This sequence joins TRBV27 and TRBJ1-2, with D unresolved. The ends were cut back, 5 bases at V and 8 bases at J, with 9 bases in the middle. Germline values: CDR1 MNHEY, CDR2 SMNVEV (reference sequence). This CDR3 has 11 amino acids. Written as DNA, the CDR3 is TGTGCCAGCAGTCGGGGAGAAGGCTACACCTTC. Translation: CASSRGEGYTF.

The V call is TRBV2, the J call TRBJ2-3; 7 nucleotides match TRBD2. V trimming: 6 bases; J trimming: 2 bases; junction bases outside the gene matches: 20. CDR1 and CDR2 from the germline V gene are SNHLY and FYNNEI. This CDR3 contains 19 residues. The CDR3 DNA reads TGTGCCAGCAGGAAAATGGGGGGGAGAGCGCGGGGGTCCACAGATACGCAGTATTTT. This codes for CASRKMGGRARGSTDTQYF.

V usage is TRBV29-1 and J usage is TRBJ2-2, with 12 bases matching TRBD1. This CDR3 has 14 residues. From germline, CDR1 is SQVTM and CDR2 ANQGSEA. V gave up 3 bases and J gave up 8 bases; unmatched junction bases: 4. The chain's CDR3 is CSVEGQGAAGELFF. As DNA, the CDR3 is TGCAGCGTTGAGGGACAGGGGGCCGCTGGGGAGCTGTTTTTT.

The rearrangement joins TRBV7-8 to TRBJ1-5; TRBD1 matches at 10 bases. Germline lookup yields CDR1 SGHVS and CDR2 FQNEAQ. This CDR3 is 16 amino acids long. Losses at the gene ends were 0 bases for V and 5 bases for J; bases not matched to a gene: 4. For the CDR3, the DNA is TGTGCCAGCAGCTTAGCCGGGACAGGGGTCTATCAGCCCCAGCATTTT. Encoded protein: CASSLAGTGVYQPQHF.

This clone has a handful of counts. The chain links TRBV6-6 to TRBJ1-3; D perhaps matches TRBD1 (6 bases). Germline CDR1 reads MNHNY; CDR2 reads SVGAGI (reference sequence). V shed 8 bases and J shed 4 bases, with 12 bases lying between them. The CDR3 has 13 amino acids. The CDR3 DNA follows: TGTGCCAGCGGACGGACAGACGGAAACACCATATATTTT. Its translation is CASGRTDGNTIYF.

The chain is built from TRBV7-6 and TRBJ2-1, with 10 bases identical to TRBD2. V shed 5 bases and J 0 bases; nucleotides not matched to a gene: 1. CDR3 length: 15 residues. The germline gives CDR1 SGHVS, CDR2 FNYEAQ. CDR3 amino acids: CASSPSGSSYNEQFF. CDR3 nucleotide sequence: TGTGCCAGCAGCCCTAGCGGGAGCTCCTACAATGAGCAGTTCTTC.